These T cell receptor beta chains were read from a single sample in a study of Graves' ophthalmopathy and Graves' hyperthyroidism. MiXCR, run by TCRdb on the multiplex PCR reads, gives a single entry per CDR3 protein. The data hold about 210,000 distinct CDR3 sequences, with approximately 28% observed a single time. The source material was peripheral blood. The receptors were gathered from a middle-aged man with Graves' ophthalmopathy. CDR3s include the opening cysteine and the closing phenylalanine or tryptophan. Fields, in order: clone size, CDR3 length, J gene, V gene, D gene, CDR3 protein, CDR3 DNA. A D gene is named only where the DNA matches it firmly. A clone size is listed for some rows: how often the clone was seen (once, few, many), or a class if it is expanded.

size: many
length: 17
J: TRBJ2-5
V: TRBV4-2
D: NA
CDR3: CASSQDPSGPYQETQYF
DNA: TGTGCCAGCAGCCAAGATCCGAGCGGGCCCTACCAAGAGACCCAGTACTTC

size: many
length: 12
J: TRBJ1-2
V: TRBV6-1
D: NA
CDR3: CASSEGWGGNTF
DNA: TGTGCCAGCAGTGAAGGGTGGGGAGGAAACACCTTC

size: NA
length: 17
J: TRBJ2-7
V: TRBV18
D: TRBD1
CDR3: CASSPLPRGPGYDEQYF
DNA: TGTGCCAGCTCACCACTTCCCAGGGGGCCAGGGTACGACGAGCAGTACTTC

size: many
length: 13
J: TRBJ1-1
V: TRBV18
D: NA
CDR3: CASSPQRDTEAFF
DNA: TGTGCCAGCTCACCACAGAGGGACACTGAAGCTTTCTTT

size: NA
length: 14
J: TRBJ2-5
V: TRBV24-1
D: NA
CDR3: CATSDPGSQETQYF
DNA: TGTGCCACCAGTGATCCCGGGAGCCAAGAGACCCAGTACTTC

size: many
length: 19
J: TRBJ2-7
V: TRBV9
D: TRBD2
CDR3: CASSVGWASGRISSYEQYF
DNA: TGTGCCAGCAGCGTAGGATGGGCTAGCGGGAGGATTAGCTCCTACGAGCAGTACTTC

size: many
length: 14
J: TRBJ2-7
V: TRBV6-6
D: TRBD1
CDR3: CASSLPTGDDEQYF
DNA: TGTGCCAGCAGCCTCCCGACAGGGGACGACGAGCAGTACTTC

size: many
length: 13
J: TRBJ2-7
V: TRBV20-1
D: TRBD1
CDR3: CSASRTGSYEQYF
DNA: TGCAGTGCTAGTCGGACAGGGTCCTACGAGCAGTACTTC

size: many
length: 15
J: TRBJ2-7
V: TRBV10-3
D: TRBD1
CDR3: CAISAERTGPYEQYF
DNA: TGTGCCATCAGTGCCGAGAGGACAGGTCCCTACGAGCAGTACTTC

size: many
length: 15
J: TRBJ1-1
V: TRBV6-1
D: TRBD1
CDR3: CASRDRGLGNTEAFF
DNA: TGTGCCAGCAGGGACAGGGGGCTTGGAAACACTGAAGCTTTCTTT

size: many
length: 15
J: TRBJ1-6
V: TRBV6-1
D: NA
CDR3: CASSRQASYNSPLHF
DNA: TGTGCCAGCAGTCGACAGGCCTCCTATAATTCACCCCTCCACTTT

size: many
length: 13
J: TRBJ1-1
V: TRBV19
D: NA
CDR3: CAASHGSGTEAFF
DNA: TGTGCCGCCAGCCATGGTTCGGGAACTGAAGCTTTCTTT

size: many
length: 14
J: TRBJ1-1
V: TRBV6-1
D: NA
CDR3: CASSKQGVNTEAFF
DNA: TGTGCCAGCAGTAAACAGGGTGTGAACACTGAAGCTTTCTTT

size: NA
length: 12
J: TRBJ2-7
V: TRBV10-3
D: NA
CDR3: CAISSTDTEQYF
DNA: TGTGCCATCAGTTCCACTGACACCGAGCAGTACTTC

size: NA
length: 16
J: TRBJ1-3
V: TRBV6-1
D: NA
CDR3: CASSKHPDNSGNTIYF
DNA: TGTGCCAGCAGTAAACATCCGGACAACTCTGGAAACACCATATATTTT

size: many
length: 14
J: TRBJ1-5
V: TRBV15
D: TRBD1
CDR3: CATRRDRGAQPQHF
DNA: TGTGCCACCAGGCGCGACAGGGGAGCCCAGCCCCAGCATTTT

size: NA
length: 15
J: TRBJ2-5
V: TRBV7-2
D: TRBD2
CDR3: CASSASGGARETQYF
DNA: TGTGCCAGCAGCGCCAGCGGGGGCGCAAGGGAGACCCAGTACTTC

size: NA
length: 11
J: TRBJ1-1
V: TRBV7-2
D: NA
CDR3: CASSPYSEAFF
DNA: TGTGCCAGCAGCCCGTACTCTGAAGCTTTCTTT

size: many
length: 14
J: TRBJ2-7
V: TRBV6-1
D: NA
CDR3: CASSEAGQIHEQYF
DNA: TGTGCCAGCAGTGAAGCGGGACAAATACACGAGCAGTACTTC

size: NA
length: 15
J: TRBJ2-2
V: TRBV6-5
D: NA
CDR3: CASSLQEGSAGELFF
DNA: TGTGCCAGCAGTCTACAGGAGGGTTCCGCCGGGGAGCTGTTTTTT

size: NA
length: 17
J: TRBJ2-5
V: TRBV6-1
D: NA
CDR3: CASRSRVAGVSGETQYF
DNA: TGTGCCAGCAGGAGTAGAGTCGCCGGGGTATCGGGAGAGACCCAGTACTTC

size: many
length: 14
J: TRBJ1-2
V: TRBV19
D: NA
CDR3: CASSIRRQSYGYTF
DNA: TGTGCCAGTAGTATCAGGAGACAGAGTTATGGCTACACCTTC

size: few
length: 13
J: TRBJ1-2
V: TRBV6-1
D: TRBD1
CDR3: CASSRGSDYGYTF
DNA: TGTGCCAGCAGCAGGGGGAGCGACTATGGCTACACCTTC

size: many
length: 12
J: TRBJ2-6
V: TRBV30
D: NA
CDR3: CAGGSGANVLTF
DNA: TGTGCCGGGGGCTCTGGGGCCAACGTCCTGACTTTC

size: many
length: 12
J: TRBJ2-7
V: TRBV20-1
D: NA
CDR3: CSALKQGYEQYF
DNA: TGCAGTGCTTTGAAACAGGGTTACGAGCAGTACTTC

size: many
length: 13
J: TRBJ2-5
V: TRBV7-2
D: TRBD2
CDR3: CASSLVAGVAQYF
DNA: TGTGCCAGCAGCTTAGTAGCGGGAGTAGCCCAGTACTTC

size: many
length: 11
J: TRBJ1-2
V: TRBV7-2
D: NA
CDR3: CASSPRVGYVF
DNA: TGTGCCAGCAGCCCGAGAGTGGGATATGTCTTC

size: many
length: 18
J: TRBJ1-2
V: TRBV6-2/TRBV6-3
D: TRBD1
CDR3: CASSSRTGNVRGNYGYTF
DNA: TGTGCCAGCAGTTCCAGGACAGGGAACGTCAGGGGAAACTATGGCTACACCTTC

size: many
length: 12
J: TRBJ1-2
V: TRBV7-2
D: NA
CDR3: CASSPSGYGYTF
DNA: TGTGCCAGCAGCCCATCGGGCTATGGCTACACCTTC

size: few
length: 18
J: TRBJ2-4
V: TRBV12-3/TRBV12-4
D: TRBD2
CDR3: CASSQLAGGPAPKNIQYF
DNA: TGTGCCAGCAGCCAACTAGCGGGAGGCCCGGCACCCAAAAACATTCAGTACTTC

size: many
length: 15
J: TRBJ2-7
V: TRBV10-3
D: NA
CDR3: CAICVGRPRAYEQYF
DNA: TGTGCCATTTGTGTGGGTCGGCCGAGGGCCTACGAGCAGTACTTC

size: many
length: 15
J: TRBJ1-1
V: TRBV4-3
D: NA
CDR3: CASSQAIGGGTEAFF
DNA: TGCGCCAGCAGCCAAGCTATCGGGGGCGGCACTGAAGCTTTCTTT

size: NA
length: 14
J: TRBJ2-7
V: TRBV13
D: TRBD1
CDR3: CASSWGQGIYEQYF
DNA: TGTGCCAGCAGCTGGGGACAGGGGATCTACGAGCAGTACTTC

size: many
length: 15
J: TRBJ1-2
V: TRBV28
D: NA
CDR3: CASSLGAARFGGYTF
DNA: TGTGCCAGCAGTCTCGGGGCAGCTCGTTTTGGTGGCTACACCTTC

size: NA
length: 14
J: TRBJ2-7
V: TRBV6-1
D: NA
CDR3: CASSEQGRTYEQYF
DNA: TGTGCCAGCAGTGAACAGGGTCGAACCTACGAGCAGTACTTC

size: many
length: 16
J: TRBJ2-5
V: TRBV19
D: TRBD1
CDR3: CASSISSDRGQETQYF
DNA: TGTGCCAGTAGTATATCCTCCGACAGGGGACAAGAGACCCAGTACTTC

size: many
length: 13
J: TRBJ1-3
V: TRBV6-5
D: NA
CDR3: CASSSTAGNTIYF
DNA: TGTGCCAGCAGTTCCACAGCTGGAAACACCATATATTTT

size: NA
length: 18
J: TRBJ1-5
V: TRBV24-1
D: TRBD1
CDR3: CATSDLDRVVDSNQPQHF
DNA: TGTGCCACCAGTGACCTTGACAGGGTCGTCGATAGCAATCAGCCCCAGCATTTT

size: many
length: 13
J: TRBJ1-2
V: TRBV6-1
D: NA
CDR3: CASSEEFFYGYTF
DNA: TGTGCCAGCAGTGAGGAGTTTTTCTATGGCTACACCTTC

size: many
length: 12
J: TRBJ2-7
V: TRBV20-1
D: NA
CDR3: CSAREASLEQYF
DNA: TGCAGTGCTAGAGAGGCTAGCCTCGAGCAGTACTTC

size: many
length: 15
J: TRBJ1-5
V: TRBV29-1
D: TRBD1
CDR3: CSVVDRGGSNQPQHF
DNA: TGCAGCGTCGTAGACAGGGGCGGGAGCAATCAGCCCCAGCATTTT

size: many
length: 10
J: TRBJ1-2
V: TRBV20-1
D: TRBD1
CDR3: CSGDREGYTF
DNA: TGCAGTGGGGACAGGGAAGGCTACACCTTC

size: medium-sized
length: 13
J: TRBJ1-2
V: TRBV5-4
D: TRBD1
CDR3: CASRSGTGVSYTF
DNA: TGTGCCAGCAGGTCTGGGACAGGGGTTAGCTACACCTTC

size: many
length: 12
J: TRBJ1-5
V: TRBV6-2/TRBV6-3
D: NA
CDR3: CASSSVDQPQHF
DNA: TGTGCCAGCAGTTCAGTCGATCAGCCCCAGCATTTT

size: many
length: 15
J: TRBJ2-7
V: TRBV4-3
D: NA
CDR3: CASSQDRRGSYEQYF
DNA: TGCGCCAGCAGCCAAGATAGGAGGGGCTCCTACGAGCAGTACTTC

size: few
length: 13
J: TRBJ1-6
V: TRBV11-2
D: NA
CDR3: CASRIIGDSPLHF
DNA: TGTGCCAGCAGGATCATAGGGGATTCACCCCTCCACTTT

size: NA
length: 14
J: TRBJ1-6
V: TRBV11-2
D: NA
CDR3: CASSLFGPGSPLHF
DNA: TGTGCCAGCAGCTTATTCGGACCAGGGTCACCCCTCCACTTT

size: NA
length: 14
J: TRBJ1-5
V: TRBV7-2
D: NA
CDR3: CASSLGWGEQPQHF
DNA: TGTGCCAGCAGCTTGGGCTGGGGGGAACAGCCCCAGCATTTT

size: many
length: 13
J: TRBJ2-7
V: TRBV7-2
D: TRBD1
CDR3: CASRRTGVYEQYF
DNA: TGTGCCAGCAGGCGGACAGGGGTCTACGAGCAGTACTTC

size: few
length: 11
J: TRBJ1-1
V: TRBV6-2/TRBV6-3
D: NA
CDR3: CASSYPTEAFF
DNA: TGTGCCAGCAGTTATCCCACTGAAGCTTTCTTT